This is a list of T cell receptor beta chains from one sample in a study of blood T cell repertoires in COVID-19. TCRdb's table, derived via immunoSEQ multiplex PCR, lists solely in-frame clones and lacks some. The top ten clones hold 1.7% of a sample with roughly 290,000 clones, about 90% of them seen once. The sequencing sample was made of PBMCs or T cells enriched from blood (not recorded which). All receptors come from a woman younger than 30 with acute COVID-19. CDR3s include the opening cysteine and the closing phenylalanine or tryptophan. D genes are given only for firm matches. Not all rows give a size; the values are once, few, many and, for expanded clones, a class.

d_call,j_call,v_call,clone_size,cdr3_nt,cdr3_aa
TRBD1,TRBJ1-2,TRBV7-8,NA,TGTGCCAGCAGCTTGCGGACAGGGGGTGGCTACACCTTC,CASSLRTGGGYTF
NA,TRBJ1-2,TRBV5-1,NA,TGCGCCAGCAGCCATGAAGGGCCAGGGAAGTTGGATGGCTACACCTTC,CASSHEGPGKLDGYTF
NA,TRBJ2-1,TRBV30,once,TGTGCCTGGAGGAGGACCCCGGGGAGCAATGAGCAGTTCTTC,CAWRRTPGSNEQFF
NA,TRBJ2-3,TRBV7-2,NA,TGTGCCAGCAGCTTTATCCGGAGCACAGATACGCAGTATTTT,CASSFIRSTDTQYF
TRBD1,TRBJ2-7,TRBV5-8,NA,TGTGCCAGCAGGAAGACAGGGGACGGAGTTCGAGCCTACGAGCAGTACTTC,CASRKTGDGVRAYEQYF
NA,TRBJ1-2,TRBV20-1,once,TGCAGACTAGGGTCGCCCTATGGCTACACCTTC,CRLGSPYGYTF
NA,TRBJ2-5,TRBV6-1,NA,TGTGCCAGCAGTGATAGGGGGAAAGGTCAAGAGACCCAGTACTTC,CASSDRGKGQETQYF
NA,TRBJ2-7,TRBV18,NA,TGTGCCAGCTCACCCCAGGGGTGGGACTACGAGCAGTACTTC,CASSPQGWDYEQYF
TRBD1,TRBJ2-7,TRBV12-5,NA,TGTGCTAGTGCCCCCGGGACAGGGCACTACGAGCAGTACTTC,CASAPGTGHYEQYF
NA,TRBJ2-2,TRBV6-7,NA,TGTGCCAGCACCAGCGGGTTATCAAACACCGGGGAGCTGTTTTTT,CASTSGLSNTGELFF
TRBD1,TRBJ1-1,TRBV7-9,NA,TGTGCCAGCAGCTCCGGACAGGGGGTGTTGGACACTGAAGCTTTCTTT,CASSSGQGVLDTEAFF
NA,TRBJ2-1,TRBV7-9,NA,TGTGCCAGCAGCTTAGCGGGCAGGGGCAATGAGCAGTTCTTC,CASSLAGRGNEQFF
NA,TRBJ2-1,TRBV27,NA,TGTGCCAGCAGTTTGGGCCCCCCGTCGGGGATACCTACCTACAATGAGCAGTTCTTC,CASSLGPPSGIPTYNEQFF
TRBD1,TRBJ1-1,TRBV29-1,NA,TGCAGCGTCCCCGGACAGGGGCTGAACACTGAAGCTTTCTTT,CSVPGQGLNTEAFF
TRBD1,TRBJ2-7,TRBV7-2,NA,TGTGCCAGCAGCTTAAGGTGGGACAGGGGACTCTACGAGCAGTACTTC,CASSLRWDRGLYEQYF
NA,TRBJ2-7,TRBV28,NA,TGTGCCAGCAGTTTAACAGGCTACGAGCAGTACTTC,CASSLTGYEQYF
NA,TRBJ2-1,TRBV3-1/TRBV3-2,once,TGTGCCAGCAGCCAACCCCTCTGGGGCGGAAAGCAGTTCTTC,CASSQPLWGGKQFF
NA,TRBJ2-1,TRBV4-3,NA,TGCGCCAGCAGCCAAGATTCTTTAGGTGCTAGCAGGCACACCTACAATGAGCAGTTCTTC,CASSQDSLGASRHTYNEQFF
NA,TRBJ2-7,TRBV28,NA,TGTGCCAGCAGCATCGGACGGGCAAGGGGCAACGAGCAGTACTTC,CASSIGRARGNEQYF
TRBD1,TRBJ2-2,TRBV2,NA,TGTGCCAGCAGTAGGGACAGGGTGGCCGGGGAGCTGTTTTTT,CASSRDRVAGELFF
TRBD2,TRBJ2-3,TRBV4-2,few,TGTGCCAGCAGCCAAGATCAGGGTCGCGGGAGCGCAGATACGCAGTATTTT,CASSQDQGRGSADTQYF
TRBD2,TRBJ2-1,TRBV5-8,NA,TGTGCCAGCAGCAGTCCGGGACTAGCGGGAGGGAGGGTCTCCTACAATGAGCAGTTCTTC,CASSSPGLAGGRVSYNEQFF
NA,TRBJ1-5,TRBV4-1,once,TGCGCCAGCAGCCAAGATCTCGGAGACCCTCAGCCCCAGCATTTT,CASSQDLGDPQPQHF
NA,TRBJ1-6,TRBV10-1,NA,TGCGCCGCGCGGAAATGTAATTCACCCCTCCACTTT,CAARKCNSPLHF
TRBD1,TRBJ1-5,TRBV7-9,NA,TGTGCCAGCAGCTCAGGGGGCGCCGGGCAGCCCCAGCATTTT,CASSSGGAGQPQHF
NA,TRBJ2-4,TRBV20-1,NA,TGCAGTGCTAGTACTAGCCCCAAAAACATTCAGTACTTC,CSASTSPKNIQYF
TRBD2,TRBJ2-7,TRBV7-2,NA,TGTGCCAGCAGCTTAGAGGGGACTAACTCCTACGAGCAGTACTTC,CASSLEGTNSYEQYF
NA,TRBJ1-6,TRBV7-2,once,TGTGCCAGTCAGCTGAGCCGACGGGAATATAATTCACCCCTCCACTTT,CASQLSRREYNSPLHF
TRBD2,TRBJ2-3,TRBV19,NA,TGTGCCAGTAGTATAAGGGCGGGAGGCTCTTTGGGGACAGATACGCAGTATTTT,CASSIRAGGSLGTDTQYF
NA,TRBJ1-1,TRBV7-9,NA,TGTGCCAGCAGCTTTCACCGAGGTCTAGGAGGACTGTTTGAAGCTTTCTTT,CASSFHRGLGGLFEAFF
NA,TRBJ2-3,TRBV5-1,NA,TGCGCCAGCAGCTCAGGGGAATACACAGATACGCAGTATTTT,CASSSGEYTDTQYF
NA,TRBJ2-7,TRBV25-1,once,TGTGCCAGCAGTGGCGCCGCTGGGACACTAGCCTACGAGCAGTACTTC,CASSGAAGTLAYEQYF
NA,TRBJ2-2,TRBV9,NA,TGTGCCAGCAGCCCAACAGGGTTGGGCGGGGAGCTGTTTTTT,CASSPTGLGGELFF
TRBD1,TRBJ1-4,TRBV28,NA,TGTGCCAGCAGCCAAACAGGGGGCGATGAAAAACTGTTTTTT,CASSQTGGDEKLFF
TRBD1,TRBJ1-5,TRBV2,once,TGTGCCAGCAGTGAATCCGCCCAACAGGGGTTTTGGGACCTTTGGCCCCAGCATTTT,CASSESAQQGFWDLWPQHF
NA,TRBJ1-2,TRBV27,NA,TGTGCCAGCAGGGGGGGAGGGGGCTACACCTTC,CASRGGGGYTF
NA,TRBJ1-1,TRBV27,NA,TGTGCCAGCAACCCCTCAGGCATGGCCACTGAAGCTTTCTTT,CASNPSGMATEAFF
TRBD1,TRBJ2-3,TRBV19,NA,TGTGCCAGTAGTATAGCCGACAGGGGGACAGATACGCAGTATTTT,CASSIADRGTDTQYF
TRBD2,TRBJ2-1,TRBV12-3/TRBV12-4,NA,TGTGCCAGCAGTTTTGCCGGGAGGGCCTTCTTC,CASSFAGRAFF
TRBD1,TRBJ1-6,TRBV6-6,NA,TGTGCCAGCAGTCCTCAAACAGGGGGCGCAGGTTCACCCCTCCACTTT,CASSPQTGGAGSPLHF
TRBD2,TRBJ2-1,TRBV19,NA,TGTGCCAGTAGAAGATCTAGCGGGATTTATGAGCAGTTCTTC,CASRRSSGIYEQFF
NA,TRBJ2-3,TRBV28,NA,TGTGCCAGCAGACACGGACAGGGGAGAGGGTCTTGGGCTAGCGGGAGTGGAAGAACAGATACGCAGTATTTT,CASRHGQGRGSWASGSGRTDTQYF
NA,TRBJ1-5,TRBV19,NA,TGTGCCAGTAGTATAGTGGGAGCGGTGAATCAGCCCCAGCATTTT,CASSIVGAVNQPQHF
TRBD1,TRBJ1-1,TRBV28,NA,TGTGCCAGCAGCACTCACAGGGGCACTGAAGCTTTCTTT,CASSTHRGTEAFF
NA,TRBJ2-7,TRBV27,few,TGTGCCAGCAGTTCGCTAGGCACGGATACCTACGAGCAGTACTTC,CASSSLGTDTYEQYF
TRBD2,TRBJ2-7,TRBV18,NA,TGTGCCAGCTCACCAACTAGCGGGAGCCTCGGTGGCGAGCAGTACTTC,CASSPTSGSLGGEQYF
TRBD1,TRBJ2-7,TRBV15,NA,TGTGCCACCAGCAGGGGAGACAGGGGGCGAGAGCAGTACTTC,CATSRGDRGREQYF
NA,TRBJ2-7,TRBV29-1,NA,TGCAGCGTTGAACAGGTCAGCTTTACCTCCTACGAGCAGTACTTC,CSVEQVSFTSYEQYF
NA,TRBJ1-1,TRBV28,NA,TGTGCCAGCACTCCCGGGGGGGTCCCCTTGGCTTTCTTT,CASTPGGVPLAFF
NA,TRBJ1-3,TRBV7-8,NA,TGTGCCAGCAGCTTTAGGCGGGGGGACTCTGGAAACACCATATATTTT,CASSFRRGDSGNTIYF
NA,TRBJ2-4,TRBV4-1,NA,TGCGCCAGCAGCCAACTCACCACTGGCATTCAGTACTTC,CASSQLTTGIQYF
TRBD1,TRBJ2-7,TRBV4-1,NA,TGCGCCAGCAGCCAAGTTAAGGGGGCGCTTCCCTACGAGCAGTACTTC,CASSQVKGALPYEQYF
NA,TRBJ2-7,TRBV30,NA,TGTGCCTGGTATGGGCCTCCTACCTACGAGCAGTACTTC,CAWYGPPTYEQYF
NA,TRBJ2-7,TRBV4-2,NA,TGTGCCAGCAGCCAAGATGTCCCGTACGAGCAGTACTTC,CASSQDVPYEQYF
NA,TRBJ2-5,TRBV19,NA,TGTGCCAGTAGTTTGACTCAGACAGGTAGAGAGACCCAGTACTTC,CASSLTQTGRETQYF